This record covers a single TCR beta chain. The antigen is undetermined. The data are from a study of CD8 T cells in Susac syndrome. Study-wide findings and caveats: When the CD4+ T cell repertoires of patients with Susac syndrome were examined, they did not show any clonal expansion.

The germline V gene has CDR1 SGDLS and CDR2 YYNGEE. CDR3 length: 15 amino acids. V gave up 0 bases and J gave up 7 bases; unmatched junction bases: 8. Reverse transcription of about 0.45 to 1 ug RNA was performed with random hexamers. The amplification used immunoSEQ multiplex PCR on TCR beta CDR3; it spanned 54 Vbeta and 13 Jbeta. Via MiXCR, TCRdb re-called the immunoSEQ multiplex PCR reads, giving one row per CDR3 protein. The repertoire includes approximately 77,000 distinct CDR3 sequences, approximately 94% of them detected once, and over 0.5% sits in the top ten. The rearrangement uses TRBV9 and TRBJ1-2, with 8 bases lining up with TRBD1. The source is a human donor with Susac syndrome. The sequenced material came from CD4+ T cells from PBMCs. CDR3 in DNA: TGTGCCAGCAGCGTAGCTAGGACAGGGATTAGTGGCTACACCTTC. It yields the protein CASSVARTGISGYTF.